Listed below are T cell receptor beta chains from one sample, sequenced in a study of shared clonotypes between healthy human individuals. Using immunoSEQ multiplex PCR, the repertoire was profiled, and TCRdb retains in-frame clones only, with some absent. The sample holds about 2.4 million clones; over 85% are singletons and the top ten take around 0.4%. Sequencing was done on a sample of naive CD4+ T cells from PBMCs. The receptors were sampled from a man between 18 and 35 years old in good health. Some clones in this sample may be carry-over from other donors' samples. CDR3s include the opening cysteine and the closing phenylalanine or tryptophan. The order of the fields is clone size, V gene, CDR3 protein. Clone size appears in some rows only: once, few, many, or a class for an expanded clone.

NA TRBV7-6 CASSPRRPALSGNTIYF
NA TRBV27 CASGAGVGANVLTF
NA TRBV7-6 CASSLLAGAPTDTQYF
NA TRBV7-8 CASSLRRGSGNTIYF
once TRBV28 CASSPTSRGAYEQYF
NA TRBV7-3 CASSPYGRGLSPLHF
NA TRBV9 CASSGGFRHGYTF
NA TRBV6-5 CASSTGASTYEQYF
NA TRBV19 CASSVGRSSQNTEAFF
NA TRBV29-1 CSVGDSPNTGELFF
NA TRBV7-9 CASRQTGMSYEQYF
NA TRBV14 CASSQGAWETQYF
NA TRBV19 CASTGQGPDTQYF
NA TRBV27 CASSLYLEGVYEQYF
NA TRBV5-1 CASSESGTSVAEQYF
NA TRBV29-1 CSALTDRDGYTF
once TRBV2 CASSEDRLNEKLFF
NA TRBV5-1 CASSLLAGTEKETQYF
few TRBV30 CAWSVSLDSEAFF
NA TRBV11-2 CASSLGITYEQYF
NA TRBV5-1 CASSPSGQILFF
NA TRBV11-2 CASSLPSGVEQYF
NA TRBV6-1 CASSEWRRGRISTEAFF